This T cell receptor beta chain was sequenced during a study of cytomegalovirus exposure and HLA in healthy donors. General study points: Researchers reported that a few CMV-associated chains were confirmed in vitro as CMV antigen-specific. Reports described diagnosis of cytomegalovirus status by the classifier as highly specific and sensitive.

The assay was immunoSEQ multiplex PCR, and TCRdb's table has in-frame clones only and misses some. The sample carries a few hundred thousand clones, around 88% recorded once. Of note for this clone: Its antigen is unknown. Other DNA sequences from this sample encode an identical CDR3 as well.

There are 14 residues in the CDR3. Germline V CDR1 and CDR2: MNHEY, SVGAGI. The V segment lost 5 bases and the J segment 3 bases; nucleotides outside the gene matches: 5. The genes are TRBV6-5 and TRBJ2-7; 9 nucleotides agree with TRBD1. The source is a woman aged 18-35 years in good health and CMV-seronegative. The sample taken for sequencing was PBMCs. The CDR3 DNA is TGTGCCAGCAGTCGGGACAGGGTGAGCTACGAGCAGTACTTC. This translates into CASSRDRVSYEQYF.